This T cell receptor beta chain was identified during a study of CXCR3-negative and CXCR3-positive naive CD8 T cells (dated by TCRdb to the late 2010s). For the study in its entirety: In total, roughly 130 million TRB reads were obtained, corresponding to roughly 1.5 +/- 0.3 million reads per library. Data from roughly twelve donors, pooled across two independent experiments, went into the diversity and physicochemical repertoire analyses. TRBV-TRBJ cluster analysis included naive subsets from a handful of donors and memory cells from 3 donors. The paper's findings and limits, for the study overall: Freshly isolated PBMCs were used for most assays because CXCR3 expression went down partially after cryopreservation. Because surface CD5, which is linked to self-reactivity in mice, was comparable between the naive subsets, TCR interaction strength was also inferred from TRB CDR3 physicochemical properties. Similar TRBV-TRBJ usage was shown by naive CXCR3-negative and CXCR3-positive cells from the same donor, whereas distinct patterns were shown by memory cells. Repertoire diversity was comparably high in both naive subsets but much lower in memory CD8+ T cells. Compared with CXCR3-negative naive cells, CXCR3-positive naive cells had TRB CDR3s with higher hydrophobicity (lower Kidera factor 4), lower energy, and higher strength and volume indices.

The CDR3, from cysteine to phenylalanine, totals 18 residues. The entry carries no DNA sequence. In the germline V gene, CDR1 corresponds to SNHLY and CDR2 to FYNNEI. Points on this clonotype: What this receptor recognizes is not known.

The instrument was a NextSeq 550. The Human TCR Profiling Kit (MiLaboratory) was used to prepare UMI-labeled 5' RACE TRB cDNA libraries. cDNA synthesis used the entire amount of extracted RNA, and PCR amplification then used the entire amount of cDNA produced. The libraries were made side by side, with each library going through the same number of PCR cycles. As for the original processing: With a requirement of at least two reads per UMI, MIGEC and MiXCR extracted about 50,000 +/- 10,000 unique UMI-labeled TRB cDNA molecules per library. An average of roughly 40,000 +/- 10,000 functional in-frame TRB CDR3 nucleotide clonotypes without stop codons was found per library. Diversity metrics, including normalized Shannon-Wiener and Chao1, were computed in VDJtools after downsampling to 5000 UMI-labeled TRB molecules per sample. Clonotype-size-weighted physicochemical properties of the central five CDR3 residues (interaction energy, strength, volume and Kidera factor 4) were computed in VDJtools. The reads were reprocessed in TCRdb, with one entry per CDR3 protein sequence and no accompanying DNA. In this record, the V and J calls reflect TCRdb's handling and not the investigators' own analysis. The sample's own table lists about 140,000 distinct CDR3 sequences. Of the sample, 0.41% falls within the top ten clones.

Each CD8+ T cell subset was flow-sorted in triplicate, and 250,000 to 300,000 cells per subset were placed directly into RLT lysis buffer. To keep memory contaminants out, a stringent definition of naive CD8+ T cells was applied: CD45RO-CCR7+CD27+CD95-. Using standard density gradient centrifugation, peripheral blood mononuclear cells were isolated from buffy coats. Naive CXCR3-negative and CXCR3-positive CD8+ T cells were flow-sorted using a FACSAria III. Total RNA was extracted from sorted cells using an RNeasy Mini Kit. Sequenced material: naive CXCR3+ CD8+ T cells from blood. In the paper's terms, the cell subset or site label means: CD45RO-CCR7+CD27+CD95- naive CD8+ T cells expressing CXCR3 (TNR3+). The sequence was obtained from a human donor in good health. Some clones in this sample may be carry-over from other donors' samples. This sequence uses TRBV2 and TRBJ2-7; without DNA, the TCRdb call of TRBD1 cannot be checked. The CDR3 protein sequence reads: CASSLPTLGGQVSYEQYF.